The clone carrying this TCR beta chain was detected a few times. The antigen is not known. The record originates from a study of cytomegalovirus exposure and HLA in healthy donors. Germline CDR1 SGHDT, CDR2 YYEEEE. The CDR3 is made up of 13 amino acids. V lost 5 bases, J lost 5 bases, and 13 bases lay in between. This PCR relied on a set of 60 Vbeta primers and 13 Jbeta primers. This table comes from immunoSEQ multiplex PCR, and its TCRdb copy is limited to in-frame clones, with some not included. The repertoire holds roughly 140,000 clones, with less than 65% as singletons. Study-wide results and limits: The study carried out a later analysis of TCR beta sequences. It associated approximately 16,000 of them with specific HLA alleles at a false discovery rate of 0.05. Reports indicate that TCR beta sequences accurately predicted the HLA-A and HLA-B alleles of most subjects. High sensitivity and specificity were reportedly achieved when the classifier diagnosed cytomegalovirus status. A previous analysis found most TCR beta V segments productive roughly 90% or roughly 30% of the time.

This TCR derives from a young woman in good health and CMV-seropositive. The J gene is TRBJ2-5, the V gene TRBV5-6; D is unclear. The sample consisted of PBMCs. The CDR3 DNA is TGTGCCAGCAGTGTGCCTAGTGGGGAGACCCAGTACTTC. Amino acids: CASSVPSGETQYF.